These 6 T cell receptor beta chains share one sample of origin, sequenced in a study of T-cell memory formation after mild COVID-19. TCRdb analysed the 5' RACE reads with MiXCR anew, one entry per CDR3 protein. The table shows 120,000 to 150,000 distinct CDR3 sequences, with around 5.8% occurring only once. The sample was PBMCs or a T cell subset sorted from them (not recorded which). Receptors were obtained from an adult woman who had mild COVID-19 (a few samples of this study predate the infection). Cell type and time point are not known.

This clonotype has ten or more counts. The gene calls are TRBV5-1 and TRBJ2-7; no definite D call. V was shortened by 0 bases and J by 4 bases, with 17 bases between the two germline ends. Germline V CDR1 and CDR2: SGHRS, YFSETQ. This CDR3 is built from 16 residues. The CDR3: CASSLDRPPRGYEQYF. The DNA for the CDR3 is TGCGCCAGCAGCTTGGATAGACCCCCCAGAGGATACGAGCAGTACTTC. Full variable domain (missing parts from reference TRBV5-1 and TRBJ2-7): KAGVTQTPRYLIKTRGQQVTLSCSPISGHRSVSWYQQTPGQGLQFLFEYFSETQRNKGNFPGRFSGRQFSNSRSEMNVSTLELGDSALYLCASSLDRPPRGYEQYFGPGTRLTVT.

This clonotype was counted ten times or more. The chain carries TRBV12-3 or TRBV12-4 and TRBJ2-7; tentatively, D is TRBD1 (5 bases). Deletions cut 9 bases from V and 6 bases from J, with 27 bases between. The CDR3 contains 16 residues. The chain's CDR3 is CASRMKRGRARSEQYF. CDR3 DNA: TGTGCCAGTAGAATGAAAAGGGGTAGGGCGCGCTCCGAGCAGTACTTC.

This clonotype was picked up many times. The chain has TRBV24-1 and TRBJ2-2; 7 bases are shared with TRBD2. The CDR3 sequence is 19 residues long. The trim removed 4 bases at V and 7 bases at J, leaving 20 bases unmatched. CDR1 KGHDR and CDR2 SFDVKD come from the germline V gene. The CDR3 protein is CATSDPPTGLRQNNGELFF. The DNA of the CDR3 is TGTGCCACCAGTGACCCGCCGACGGGACTACGACAAAATAACGGGGAGCTGTTTTTT.

The chain uses TRBV27 and TRBJ1-1; 7 bases line up with TRBD1. The CDR3 has 15 residues. The germline gives CDR1 MNHEY, CDR2 SMNVEV (reference sequence). The J segment lost 7 bases and the V segment lost 6 bases, leaving 14 bases of the junction unmatched. The DNA for the CDR3 is TGTGCCAGCAGAGGGGGCCGGGTGAACGCGGGTGAAGCTTTCTTT. Protein sequence: CASRGGRVNAGEAFF.

The chain employs TRBV13 and TRBJ2-7; D possibly uses TRBD1 or TRBD2 (6 bases each). Germline-derived CDR1 and CDR2 are PRHDT and FYEKMQ (reference sequence). The CDR3 loop spans 18 amino acids. Trimming left V 5 bases short and J 5 bases short, with 28 bases between. The CDR3 reads CASSILAGTLPPRDEQYF. As DNA, the CDR3 is TGTGCCAGCAGCATACTCGCGGGGACATTACCTCCTCGCGACGAGCAGTACTTC.

This clonotype was seen only a few times. This chain uses TRBV30 with TRBJ2-3, with D unclear. Looked up from germline, CDR1 is GTSNPN and CDR2 is SVGIG (reference sequence). The V end lost 0 bases, the J end lost 6 bases, and 19 bases lay between the germline ends. This CDR3 is 16 amino acids long. CDR3 DNA: TGTGCCTGGAGTGTACGGCGCTGGGCGGATGGGGATACGCAGTATTTT. Translated: CAWSVRRWADGDTQYF.